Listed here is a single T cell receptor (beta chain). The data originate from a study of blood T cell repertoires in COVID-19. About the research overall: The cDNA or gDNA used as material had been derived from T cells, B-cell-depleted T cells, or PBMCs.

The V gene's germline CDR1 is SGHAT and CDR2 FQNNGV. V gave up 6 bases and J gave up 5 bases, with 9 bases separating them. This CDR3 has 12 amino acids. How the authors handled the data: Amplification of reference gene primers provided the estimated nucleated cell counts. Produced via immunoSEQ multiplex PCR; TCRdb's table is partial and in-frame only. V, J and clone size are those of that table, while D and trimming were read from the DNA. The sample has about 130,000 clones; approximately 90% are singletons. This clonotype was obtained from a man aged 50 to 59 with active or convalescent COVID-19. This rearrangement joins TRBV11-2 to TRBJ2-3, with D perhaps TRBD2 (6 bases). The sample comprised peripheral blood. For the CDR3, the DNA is TGTGCCAGCAGGGCCGGGGGAGATACGCAGTATTTT. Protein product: CASRAGGDTQYF. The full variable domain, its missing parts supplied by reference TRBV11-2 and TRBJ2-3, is EAGVAQSPRYKIIEKRQSVAFWCNPISGHATLYWYQQILGQGPKLLIQFQNNGVVDDSQLPKDRFSAERLKGVDSTLKIQPAKLEDSAVYLCASRAGGDTQYFGPGTRLTVL.